This T cell receptor (beta chain) was obtained from a study of blood T cell repertoires in COVID-19. Grouping used clinical history reported by participants in a survey and questionnaire. All recovered Cohort 3 donors got two negative PCRs, got clearance, or saw symptom resolution. J gave up 2 bases and V 5 bases, and 3 bases lay outside the gene matches. Germline CDR1 is SGHTA and CDR2 is FQGNSA. The CDR3 loop spans 14 amino acids. In the authors' workflow: The assay estimated nucleated cells by amplifying reference gene primers. Assay: immunoSEQ multiplex PCR; the TCRdb copy retains only in-frame clones and omits some. V, J and clone size reflect that table, while D and trimming were determined from the DNA. This table holds approximately 260,000 clones, 84% found once. A word on this clone: Other DNA sequences from this sample encode an identical CDR3 as well.

V usage is TRBV7-2 and J usage is TRBJ2-1; 7 positions match TRBD1. The clonotype originates from a man aged 50 to 60 who had recovered from COVID-19. The sample comprised PBMCs or T cells enriched from blood (not recorded which). CDR3 coding DNA: TGTGCCAGCAGCCTCGACAGGGCCTACAATGAGCAGTTCTTC. This encodes CASSLDRAYNEQFF. Looking up the rest from reference TRBV7-2 and TRBJ2-1 gives the full variable domain: GAGVSQSPSNKVTEKGKDVELRCDPISGHTALYWYRQSLGQGLEFLIYFQGNSAPDKSGLPSDRFSAERTGGSVSTLTIQRTQQEDSAVYLCASSLDRAYNEQFFGPGTRLTVL.